This T cell receptor beta chain is from a study of blood T cell repertoires in COVID-19. The wider study: The United States, Italy and Spain were the sources of the acute and convalescent COVID-19 samples. The analysed material was cDNA or gDNA that came from T cells, B-cell-depleted T cells, or PBMCs.

Methods used by the authors: Amplification of reference gene primers was used by the study to estimate nucleated cell counts. Produced via immunoSEQ multiplex PCR; TCRdb's table is partial and in-frame only. V and J calls and clone size are as listed in that table; D and trimming were resolved from the DNA. The table includes about 210,000 clones, approximately 86% detected once. The CDR3 spans 19 residues. Germline V gene data show CDR1 as SGDLS and CDR2 as YYNGEE. The trim removed 0 bases at V and 4 bases at J, leaving 16 bases unmatched. Source material: peripheral blood. The clonotype comes from a man aged 35 to 55 with acute or convalescent COVID-19. This chain uses TRBV9 with TRBJ2-7; 10 positions match TRBD2. DNA for the CDR3: TGTGCCAGCAGCGTAGGCCCGGGAGGAACTAGCGGGAACGCTTACGAGCAGTACTTC. Amino acids: CASSVGPGGTSGNAYEQYF.